This passage covers 5 T cell receptor beta chains from one sample sequenced in a study of T cell repertoires in cytomegalovirus infection. TCRdb recomputed calls from the reads with MiXCR, one row per CDR3 protein. The table lists approximately 750,000 distinct CDR3 sequences, roughly 35% of them singletons. Sequencing was carried out using PBMCs. These receptors all come from a human donor in good health (CMV status not recorded). Some clones in this sample may be carry-over from other donors' samples.

This clonotype has more than one count but fewer than ten. The chain employs TRBV27 and TRBJ1-1; weak D call: TRBD1 (6 bases). Germline-derived CDR1 and CDR2 are MNHEY and SMNVEV (reference sequence). Deletions cut 6 bases from V and 0 bases from J, with 11 bases between. The CDR3 covers 14 residues. CDR3 loop: CASRIGGLNTEAFF. The CDR3 DNA reads TGTGCCAGCAGGATCGGGGGGCTGAACACTGAAGCTTTCTTT.

This clonotype was observed a handful of times. The chain links TRBV7-6 to TRBJ2-2; 7 nucleotides line up with TRBD1. Germline CDR1 reads SGHVS; CDR2 reads FNYEAQ. The CDR3 totals 13 residues. V dropped 8 bases and J dropped 4; count of bases not matched to a gene: 4. Here the CDR3 DNA reads TGTGCCAGCGGGGGACAGCTCACCGGGGAGCTGTTTTTT. As protein: CASGGQLTGELFF.

This clonotype was observed a few times. CDR3 DNA: TGTGCCAGCAGCTTTCCTACGCAAGAGACCCAGTACTTC. It is translated as CASSFPTQETQYF. The gene calls are TRBV5-6 and TRBJ2-5, with unresolved D. CDR1 SGHDT and CDR2 YYEEEE come from the germline V gene. Trimming stripped 2 bases from V and 2 bases from J, with 7 bases between. The CDR3 runs 13 residues.

This clonotype was observed a few times. The chain uses TRBV7-6 and TRBJ2-3, with D perhaps assigned TRBD1 or TRBD2 (6 bases each). V was cut by 1 base and J by 10 bases, with 12 bases left in between. Germline V gene lookup returns CDR1 SGHVS and CDR2 FNYEAQ. This CDR3 is built from 13 residues. CDR3 sequence reads: CASSLGGAPPQYF. CDR3 coding DNA: TGTGCCAGCAGCTTAGGGGGGGCCCCACCGCAGTATTTT.

V gene TRBV7-9 combines with J gene TRBJ2-5; D is undetermined. The CDR3 loop spans 15 amino acids. Germline V gene lookup returns CDR1 SEHNR and CDR2 FQNEAQ (reference sequence). Trimming cost V 2 bases and J 1 base, with 11 bases left between them. In nucleotides, the CDR3 is TGTGCCAGCAGCTTATCCGGCCAAACCCAAGAGACCCAGTACTTC. It encodes CASSLSGQTQETQYF.